The source of this T cell receptor (beta chain) is a study of T cells and Merkel cell carcinoma outcomes. A note on this clone: As yet, its antigen is unknown.

Study-level results: Merkel cell carcinoma outcomes were reportedly predicted by repertoire and T-cell density.

Germline lookup yields CDR1 SGHKS and CDR2 YYEKEE (reference sequence). The CDR3 covers 13 residues. Trimming removed 1 base at V and 0 bases at J, with 4 bases between. The protocol was immunoSEQ multiplex PCR, while the TCRdb copy is restricted to in-frame clones and leaves out a portion. The sample includes around 1,800 clones, about nine tenths of them seen just once. The chain recombines TRBV5-5 with TRBJ1-1; no clear D. Material: tumor tissue from Merkel cell carcinoma. This receptor was taken from a human donor with Merkel cell carcinoma. DNA for the CDR3: TGTGCCAGCAGCTTGCCCGTGAACACTGAAGCTTTCTTT. Amino acids: CASSLPVNTEAFF.